The entry below describes one T cell receptor beta chain. Its antigen is undetermined. These data belong to a study of monozygotic twins with inflammatory bowel disease. Study-level findings and limits: Healthy co-twins, by inverse Simpson, had higher TCRbeta diversity than their siblings with IBD. There was no way to distinguish the different T cell subtypes.

The CDR3 contains 12 residues. The germline gives CDR1 ENHRY, CDR2 SYGVKD. The quantity of total RNA per TCR library was approximately 3,300 ng. For each CDR3 protein, TCRdb gives one entry from its re-call of the 5' RACE reads, without DNA. The sample includes approximately 160,000 distinct CDR3 sequences. Sample: blood. The chain couples TRBV10-3 to TRBJ1-2. The origin of this receptor is a human donor with ulcerative colitis or Crohn's disease, or a healthy co-twin of an affected twin (not recorded which). The CDR3 sequence: CAISEIHYGYTF.